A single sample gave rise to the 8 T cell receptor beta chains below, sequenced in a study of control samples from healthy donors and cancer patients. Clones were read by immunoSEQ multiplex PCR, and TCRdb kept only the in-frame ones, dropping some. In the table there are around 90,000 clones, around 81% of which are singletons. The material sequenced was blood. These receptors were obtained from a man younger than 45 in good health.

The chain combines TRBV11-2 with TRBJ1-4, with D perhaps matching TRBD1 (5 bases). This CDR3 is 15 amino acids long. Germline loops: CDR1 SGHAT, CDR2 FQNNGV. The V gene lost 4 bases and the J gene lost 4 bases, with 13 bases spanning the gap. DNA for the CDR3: TGTGCCAGCAGCTCCCCCGGGACGTATAATGAAAAACTGTTTTTT. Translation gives CASSSPGTYNEKLFF. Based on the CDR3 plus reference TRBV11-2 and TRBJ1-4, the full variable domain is EAGVAQSPRYKIIEKRQSVAFWCNPISGHATLYWYQQILGQGPKLLIQFQNNGVVDDSQLPKDRFSAERLKGVDSTLKIQPAKLEDSAVYLCASSSPGTYNEKLFFGSGTQLSVL.

The CDR3 DNA reads as TGTGCCAGCAGTCCGCGGGTTAGCGGCACAGATACGCAGTATTTT. This codes for CASSPRVSGTDTQYF. This chain connects TRBV6-5 to TRBJ2-3; a possible D gene is TRBD2 (5 bases). Germline assignment: CDR1 MNHEY and CDR2 SVGAGI. This CDR3 comprises 15 residues. V was clipped by 5 bases and J by 1 base, with 13 bases between them.

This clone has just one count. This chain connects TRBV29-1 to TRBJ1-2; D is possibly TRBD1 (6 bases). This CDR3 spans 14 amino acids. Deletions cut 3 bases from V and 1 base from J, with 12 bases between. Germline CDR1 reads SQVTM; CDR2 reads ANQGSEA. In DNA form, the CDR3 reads TGCAGCGTTGAGCGAACAGGGTTTAACTATGGCTACACCTTC. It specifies CSVERTGFNYGYTF.

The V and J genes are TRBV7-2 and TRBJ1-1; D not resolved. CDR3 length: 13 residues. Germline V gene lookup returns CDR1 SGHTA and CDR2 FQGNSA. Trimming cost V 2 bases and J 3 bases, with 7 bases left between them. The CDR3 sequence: CASSLPLDTEAFF. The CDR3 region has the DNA TGTGCCAGCAGCTTACCACTCGACACTGAAGCTTTCTTT.

The CDR3 nucleotides are TGTGCCAGCAGTCCCCGGGTGGACAATGAGCAGTTCTTC. This encodes CASSPRVDNEQFF. This chain links TRBV6-1 with TRBJ2-1; D unclear. Between the trimmed V and J ends, which lost 5 bases and 5 bases, there was a span of 10 bases. CDR1 and CDR2 from the germline V gene are MNHNS and SASEGT. CDR3 size: 13 residues.

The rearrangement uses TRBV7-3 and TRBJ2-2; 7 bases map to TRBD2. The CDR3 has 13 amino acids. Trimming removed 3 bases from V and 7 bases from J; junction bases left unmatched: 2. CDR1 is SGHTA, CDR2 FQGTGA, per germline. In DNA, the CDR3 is TGTGCCAGCAGCTTGAGGGAGGGCGGGGAGCTGTTTTTT. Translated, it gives CASSLREGGELFF.

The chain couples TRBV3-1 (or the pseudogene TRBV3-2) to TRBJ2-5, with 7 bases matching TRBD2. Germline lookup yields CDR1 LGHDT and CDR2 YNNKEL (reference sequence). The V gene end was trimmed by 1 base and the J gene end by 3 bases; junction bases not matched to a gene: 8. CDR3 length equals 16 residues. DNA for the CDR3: TGTGCCAGCAGCCAAGTTCTCGGCAGCGGGGAAGAGACCCAGTACTTC. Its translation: CASSQVLGSGEETQYF.

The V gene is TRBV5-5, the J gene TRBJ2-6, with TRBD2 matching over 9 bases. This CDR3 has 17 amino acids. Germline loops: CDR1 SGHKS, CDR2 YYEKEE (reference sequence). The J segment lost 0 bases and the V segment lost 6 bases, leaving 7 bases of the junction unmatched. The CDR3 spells CASIASGGLSGANVLTF. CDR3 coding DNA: TGTGCCAGCATCGCAAGCGGGGGGCTCTCTGGGGCCAACGTCCTGACTTTC. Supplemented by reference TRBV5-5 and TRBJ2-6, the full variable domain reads DAGVTQSPTHLIKTRGQQVTLRCSPISGHKSVSWYQQVLGQGPQFIFQYYEKEERGRGNFPDRFSARQFPNYSSELNVNALLLGDSALYLCASIASGGLSGANVLTFGAGSRLTVL.